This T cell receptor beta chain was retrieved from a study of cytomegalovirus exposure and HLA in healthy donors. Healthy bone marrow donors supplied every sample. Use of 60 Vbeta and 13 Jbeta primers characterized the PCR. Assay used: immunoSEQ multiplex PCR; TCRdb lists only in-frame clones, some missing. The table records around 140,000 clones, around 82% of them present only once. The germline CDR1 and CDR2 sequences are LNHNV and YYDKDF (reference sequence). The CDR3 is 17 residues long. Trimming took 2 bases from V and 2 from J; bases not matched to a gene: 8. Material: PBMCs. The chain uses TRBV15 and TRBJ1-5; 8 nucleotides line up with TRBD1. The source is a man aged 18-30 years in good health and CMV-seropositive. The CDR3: CATSRRPGQVGNQPQHF. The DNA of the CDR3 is TGTGCCACCAGCAGACGTCCGGGACAGGTCGGCAATCAGCCCCAGCATTTT.